The 23 T cell receptor beta chains presented below share a single source sample, sequenced in a study of cytomegalovirus exposure and HLA in healthy donors. The PCR had 60 Vbeta and 13 Jbeta primers. Assay: immunoSEQ multiplex PCR; the TCRdb copy retains only in-frame clones and omits some. The data contain more than 95,000 clones, less than 80% of them singletons. The source material was PBMCs. Every receptor here comes from a man over 45 in good health and CMV-seronegative.

The CDR3 reads CASSFLTANTEAFF. The CDR3 region has the DNA TGTGCCAGCAGCTTCCTAACAGCGAACACTGAAGCTTTCTTT. This rearrangement joins TRBV11-2 to TRBJ1-1; D unclear. Trimming cost V 3 bases and J 1 base, with 9 bases left between them. The CDR3 extends over 14 amino acids. Germline V gene lookup returns CDR1 SGHAT and CDR2 FQNNGV.

The V call is TRBV19, the J call TRBJ2-4; D not certain. V was shortened by 5 bases and J by 0 bases, with 11 bases between the two germline ends. This CDR3 contains 15 residues. CDR1 is LNHDA, CDR2 SQIVND, per germline (reference sequence). DNA of the CDR3: TGTGCCAGTAGTTCGTTTTCACTAGCCAAAAACATTCAGTACTTC. This codes for CASSSFSLAKNIQYF.

The genes are TRBV7-2 and TRBJ2-2; D is perhaps TRBD2 (5 bases). The CDR3 contains 15 residues. The germline V and J ends were trimmed by 1 base and 6 bases, with 12 bases remaining between them. The V gene's germline CDR1 is SGHTA and CDR2 FQGNSA. CDR3 bases: TGTGCCAGCAGCTTAGGTGTAGGACTGCCCGGGGAGCTGTTTTTT. It codes for CASSLGVGLPGELFF.

This clone was seen more than once but under ten times. This chain links TRBV5-1 with TRBJ2-3; 7 nucleotides match TRBD2. This CDR3 is 16 amino acids long. The V gene's germline CDR1 is SGHRS and CDR2 YFSETQ. The ends lost 4 bases at V and 2 bases at J; junction bases unmatched: 10. The CDR3 nucleotides are TGCGCCAGCAGCCTCCGAGCGGGGAGCTCCACAGATACGCAGTATTTT. This sequence encodes CASSLRAGSSTDTQYF.

The V and J genes are TRBV7-7 and TRBJ1-1; no clear D. The CDR3 loop spans 13 amino acids. CDR1 SSHAT and CDR2 FNYEAQ come from the germline V gene (reference sequence). Trimming cost V 5 bases and J 1 base, with 8 bases left between them. In DNA, the CDR3 is TGTGCCAGCAGCGCCAACAAGAACACTGAAGCTTTCTTT. Protein sequence: CASSANKNTEAFF.

The chain recombines TRBV30 with TRBJ1-2; D possibly corresponds to TRBD1 (6 bases). This CDR3 region has 13 residues. With 2 bases removed from V and 2 bases from J, the gap between germline ends came to 9 bases. CDR1 is GTSNPN, CDR2 SVGIG, per germline (reference sequence). Written as DNA, the CDR3 is TGTGCCTGGAGTCATACAGGGAACTATGGCTACACCTTC. Translated: CAWSHTGNYGYTF.

V usage is TRBV7-9 and J usage is TRBJ1-2, with 12 bases identical to TRBD1. CDR3 length equals 13 residues. Germline CDR1 reads SEHNR; CDR2 reads FQNEAQ (reference sequence). Trimming removed 5 bases from V and 12 bases from J; junction bases left unmatched: 7. The CDR3 DNA follows: TGTGCCAGCAGCGCCGGGACAGGGGGCCGGGACACCTTC. Translation: CASSAGTGGRDTF.

The J gene is TRBJ1-2, the V gene TRBV7-9; no definite D call. Trimming removed 1 base at V and 8 bases at J, with 20 bases between. Per the germline V gene, CDR1 is SEHNR and CDR2 is FQNEAQ (reference sequence). This CDR3 region has 16 residues. CDR3 sequence (DNA): TGTGCCAGCAGCTTAGGGAACGGGAGGAGACCGGGAGGCTACACCTTC. It specifies CASSLGNGRRPGGYTF.

The sample holds a few counts of this clone. The V call is TRBV5-5, the J call TRBJ1-4, with D possibly matching TRBD1 (6 bases). Between the trimmed V and J ends, which lost 0 bases and 3 bases, there was a span of 15 bases. This CDR3 has 17 amino acids. Looked up from germline, CDR1 is SGHKS and CDR2 is YYEKEE (reference sequence). CDR3 DNA sequence: TGTGCCAGCAGCTTGGCCCTCCAGGGGTTGTCTAATGAAAAACTGTTTTTT. Translated, it gives CASSLALQGLSNEKLFF.

CDR3 sequence (DNA): TGTGCCAGCAGCCCCGGTGTCGGGAGCTCCTATAATTCACCCCTCCACTTT. As protein: CASSPGVGSSYNSPLHF. This chain uses TRBV28 with TRBJ1-6; D gene ambiguous. Germline V CDR1 and CDR2: MDHEN, SYDVKM. CDR3 size: 17 residues. Trimming took off 6 bases at V and 0 bases at J, with 15 bases between the two ends.

The chain is built from TRBV6-1 and TRBJ2-7; D is possibly TRBD1 (5 bases). Germline-derived CDR1 and CDR2 are MNHNS and SASEGT. V lost 0 bases to trimming and J lost 3 bases, with 12 bases between them. There are 15 residues in the CDR3. CDR3 in amino acids: CASSEAWTSYYEQYV. As DNA, the CDR3 is TGTGCCAGCAGTGAAGCGTGGACATCTTACTACGAGCAGTACGTC.

V and J are TRBV7-8 and TRBJ1-4; TRBD1 matches 7 bases. V was pared by 5 bases and J by 7 bases, with 7 bases of the junction left unmatched. Germline assignment: CDR1 SGHVS and CDR2 FQNEAQ. The CDR3 extends over 14 amino acids. CDR3 in amino acids: CASSPTGQVEKLFF. The CDR3 region has the DNA TGTGCCAGCAGCCCAACCGGACAGGTTGAAAAACTGTTTTTT.

V is TRBV4-3 and J is TRBJ2-7; 7 bases align to TRBD2. The V and J ends lost 4 bases and 4 bases, in that order; junction bases with no gene match: 7. In germline, CDR1 is LGHNA, CDR2 YSLEER. This CDR3 has 14 residues. The chain's CDR3 is CASSPTQRGYEQYV. CDR3 in DNA: TGCGCCAGCAGCCCGACCCAGCGGGGTTACGAGCAGTACGTC.

The CDR3 coding sequence is TGTGCCAGCAGCTTAGGGACACTGGGGCAAGAGACCCAGTACTTC. Its translation: CASSLGTLGQETQYF. J is TRBJ2-5 and V is TRBV11-3; a weak D match, TRBD1 (5 bases). The length of the CDR3 is 15 residues. From germline, CDR1 is SGHNT and CDR2 YENEEA. The V end was cut by 1 base, the J end by 2 bases, with 11 bases between.

The chain has TRBV6-1 and TRBJ1-1; D is undetermined. The CDR3 is made up of 12 amino acids. Trimming shortened V by 5 bases and J by 6 bases, and 10 bases separated the two germline ends. The V gene's germline CDR1 is MNHNS and CDR2 SASEGT. CDR3 in DNA: TGTGCCAGCAGTTCCAGGCTGGCTGAAGCTTTCTTT. Protein: CASSSRLAEAFF.

The V and J genes are TRBV27 and TRBJ1-2; D remains ambiguous. The V gene lost 6 bases and the J gene lost 3 bases, with 11 bases spanning the gap. The CDR3 is 13 residues long. Germline V lookup: CDR1 MNHEY, CDR2 SMNVEV (reference sequence). The CDR3 spells CASRSGPDYGYTF. CDR3 DNA sequence: TGTGCCAGCAGGTCTGGGCCCGACTATGGCTACACCTTC.

Points on this clone: Here the CDR3 omits its conserved ending phenylalanine or tryptophan, so a read error is the likely source. V usage is TRBV19 and J usage is TRBJ2-2; D ambiguous. The CDR3 runs to 11 residues. In germline, CDR1 is LNHDA, CDR2 SQIVND (reference sequence). Trimming cost V 5 bases and J 5 bases, with 3 bases left between them. The CDR3 sequence is CASSRTGELFL. The CDR3 region has the DNA TGTGCCAGTAGTCGGACCGGGGAGCTGTTTCTT.

V and J are TRBV5-1 and TRBJ1-3, with a possible D match to TRBD1 (6 bases). Germline CDR1 reads SGHRS; CDR2 reads YFSETQ. V was trimmed by 4 bases and J by 3 bases, leaving 17 bases between them. CDR3 length: 16 amino acids. The CDR3 region is CASSPTGIDGGNTIYF. The CDR3 coding sequence is TGCGCCAGCAGCCCAACAGGGATTGATGGTGGAAACACCATATATTTT. The entire variable domain, with the rest obtained from reference TRBV5-1 and TRBJ1-3, is as follows: KAGVTQTPRYLIKTRGQQVTLSCSPISGHRSVSWYQQTPGQGLQFLFEYFSETQRNKGNFPGRFSGRQFSNSRSEMNVSTLELGDSALYLCASSPTGIDGGNTIYFGEGSWLTVV.

As DNA, the CDR3 is TGTGCCAGCAGTGAGCGGACAGGGAGCCATGAGCAGTTCTTC. It translates to CASSERTGSHEQFF. The rearrangement links TRBV2 to TRBJ2-1; TRBD1 matches 8 bases. This CDR3 spans 14 amino acids. Germline-derived CDR1 and CDR2 are SNHLY and FYNNEI. Trimming cost V 3 bases and J 8 bases; bases outside gene matches: 6.

The chain employs TRBV18 and TRBJ1-2, with 8 bases aligning to TRBD1. The CDR3 spans 15 residues. V dropped 5 bases and J dropped 4; count of bases not matched to a gene: 9. CDR1 and CDR2 (germline): KGHSH, LQKENI. The CDR3 region is CASSNGQGGLYGYTF. As DNA, the CDR3 is TGTGCCAGCTCAAACGGACAGGGAGGGCTCTATGGCTACACCTTC.

This chain links TRBV5-6 with TRBJ2-7; tentatively, D is TRBD2 (6 bases). The germline V and J ends were trimmed by 4 bases and 3 bases, with 20 bases remaining between them. Germline assignment: CDR1 SGHDT and CDR2 YYEEEE. The CDR3 is 16 residues long. This CDR3 reads CASSAGGGVQIYEQYV. CDR3 in DNA: TGTGCCAGCAGCGCCGGGGGAGGTGTTCAGATCTACGAGCAGTACGTC.

V usage is TRBV19 and J usage is TRBJ2-1, with no clear D. V lost 1 base to trimming and J lost 1 base, with 8 bases between them. There are 15 residues in the CDR3. Looked up from germline, CDR1 is LNHDA and CDR2 is SQIVND (reference sequence). The CDR3 nucleotides are TGTGCCAGTAGTATAGGACACCAGTCCTACAATGAGCAGTTCTTC. Its protein is CASSIGHQSYNEQFF.

This clone was seen a single time. The chain has TRBV9 and TRBJ2-1; D uncertain. The V gene lost 0 bases and the J gene lost 6 bases, with 7 bases spanning the gap. CDR1 and CDR2 from the germline V gene are SGDLS and YYNGEE. The CDR3 extends over 13 amino acids. DNA of the CDR3: TGTGCCAGCAGCGTAGATCGAGCCAATGAGCAGTTCTTC. Protein sequence: CASSVDRANEQFF.